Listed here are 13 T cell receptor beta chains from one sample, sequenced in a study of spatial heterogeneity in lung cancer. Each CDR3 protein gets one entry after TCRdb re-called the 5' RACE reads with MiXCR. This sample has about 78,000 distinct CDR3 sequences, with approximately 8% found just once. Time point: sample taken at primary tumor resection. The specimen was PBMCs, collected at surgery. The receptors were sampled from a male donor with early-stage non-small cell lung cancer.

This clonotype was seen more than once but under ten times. CDR3 DNA sequence: TGTGCCAGCAGCTTCACAGCGGCAACTAATGAAAAACTGTTTTTT. This sequence encodes CASSFTAATNEKLFF. The J gene is TRBJ1-4, the V gene TRBV7-6; D unresolved. The V gene lost 3 bases and the J gene lost 0 bases, with 8 bases spanning the gap. Germline CDR1 and CDR2: SGHVS and FNYEAQ. The CDR3 totals 15 residues.

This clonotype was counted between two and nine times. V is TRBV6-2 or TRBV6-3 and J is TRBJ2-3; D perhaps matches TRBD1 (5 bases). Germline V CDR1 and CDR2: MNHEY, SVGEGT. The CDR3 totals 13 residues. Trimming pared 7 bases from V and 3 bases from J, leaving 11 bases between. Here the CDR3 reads CASTFRQTDTQYF. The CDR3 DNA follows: TGTGCCAGCACCTTTCGACAGACAGATACGCAGTATTTT.

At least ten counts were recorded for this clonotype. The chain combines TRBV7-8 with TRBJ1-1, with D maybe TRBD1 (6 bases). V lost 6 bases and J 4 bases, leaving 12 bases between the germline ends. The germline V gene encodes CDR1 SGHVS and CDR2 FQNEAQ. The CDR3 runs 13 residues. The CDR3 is CASRGDTPTEAFF. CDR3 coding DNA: TGTGCCAGCAGGGGGGACACTCCCACTGAAGCTTTCTTT. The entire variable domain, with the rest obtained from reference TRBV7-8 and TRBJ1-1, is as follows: GAGVSQSPRYKVAKRGQDVALRCDPISGHVSLFWYQQALGQGPEFLTYFQNEAQLDKSGLPSDRFFAERPEGSVSTLKIQRTQQEDSAVYLCASRGDTPTEAFFGQGTRLTVV.

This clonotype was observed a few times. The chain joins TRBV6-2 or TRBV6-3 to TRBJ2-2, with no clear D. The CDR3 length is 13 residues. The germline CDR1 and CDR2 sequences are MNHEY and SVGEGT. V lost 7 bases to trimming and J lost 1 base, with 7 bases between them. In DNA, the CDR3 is TGTGCCAGCAAAGACGGGAACACCGGGGAGCTGTTTTTT. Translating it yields CASKDGNTGELFF.

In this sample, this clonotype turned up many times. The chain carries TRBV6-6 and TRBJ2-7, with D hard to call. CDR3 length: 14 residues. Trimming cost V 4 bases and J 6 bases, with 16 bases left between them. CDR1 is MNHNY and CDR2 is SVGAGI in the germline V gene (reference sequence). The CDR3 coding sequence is TGTGCCAGCAGTTCCCGACACCTTGGCGGCGAGCAGTACTTC. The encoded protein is CASSSRHLGGEQYF.

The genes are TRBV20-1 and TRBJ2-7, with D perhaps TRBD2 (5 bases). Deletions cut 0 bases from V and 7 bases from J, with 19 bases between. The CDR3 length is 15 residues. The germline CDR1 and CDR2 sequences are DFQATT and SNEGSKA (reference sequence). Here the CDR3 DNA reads TGCAGTGCTAGAGATCGTTCTAGCCTCTCCTGGGAGCAGTACTTC. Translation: CSARDRSSLSWEQYF.

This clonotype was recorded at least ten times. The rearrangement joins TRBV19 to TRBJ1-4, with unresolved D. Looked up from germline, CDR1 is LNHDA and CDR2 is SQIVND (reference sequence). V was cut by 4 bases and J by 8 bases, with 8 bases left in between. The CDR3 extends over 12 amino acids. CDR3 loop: CASSSGGEKLFF. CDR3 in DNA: TGTGCCAGTAGTAGCGGAGGGGAAAAACTGTTTTTT.

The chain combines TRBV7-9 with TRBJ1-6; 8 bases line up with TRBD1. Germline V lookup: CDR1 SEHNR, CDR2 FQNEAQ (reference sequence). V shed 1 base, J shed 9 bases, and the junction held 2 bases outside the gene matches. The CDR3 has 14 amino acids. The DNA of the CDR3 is TGTGCCAGCAGCTTAGGCAGGGGGCTTTCACCCCTCCACTTT. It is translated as CASSLGRGLSPLHF.

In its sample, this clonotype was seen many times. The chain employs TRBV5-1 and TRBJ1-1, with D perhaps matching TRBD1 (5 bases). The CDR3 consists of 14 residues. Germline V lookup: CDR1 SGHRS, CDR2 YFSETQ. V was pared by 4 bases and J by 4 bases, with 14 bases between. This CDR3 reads CASSVTTDTTEAFF. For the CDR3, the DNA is TGCGCCAGCAGCGTCACAACGGACACCACTGAAGCTTTCTTT.

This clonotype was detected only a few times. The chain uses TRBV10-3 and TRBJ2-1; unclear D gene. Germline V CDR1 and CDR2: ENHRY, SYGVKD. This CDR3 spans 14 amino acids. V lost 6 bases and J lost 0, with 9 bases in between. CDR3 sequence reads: CAIRAGDSYNEQFF. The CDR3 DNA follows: TGTGCCATCAGGGCTGGTGACTCCTACAATGAGCAGTTCTTC.

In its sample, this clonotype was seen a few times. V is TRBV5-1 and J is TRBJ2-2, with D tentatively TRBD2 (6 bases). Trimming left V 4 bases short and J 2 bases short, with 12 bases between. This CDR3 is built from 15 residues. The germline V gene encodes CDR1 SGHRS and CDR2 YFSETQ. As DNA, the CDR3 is TGCGCCAGCAGCCGCCTAGGGACTAACACCGGGGAGCTGTTTTTT. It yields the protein CASSRLGTNTGELFF.

The CDR3 protein is CSAPQTGGETQYF. The CDR3 DNA is TGCAGTGCACCTCAGACAGGGGGAGAGACCCAGTACTTC. The gene calls are TRBV20-1 and TRBJ2-5; 9 bases are a match to TRBD1. The CDR3 loop spans 13 amino acids. V shed 6 bases and J 4 bases; nucleotides not matched to a gene: 6. From germline, CDR1 is DFQATT and CDR2 SNEGSKA (reference sequence).

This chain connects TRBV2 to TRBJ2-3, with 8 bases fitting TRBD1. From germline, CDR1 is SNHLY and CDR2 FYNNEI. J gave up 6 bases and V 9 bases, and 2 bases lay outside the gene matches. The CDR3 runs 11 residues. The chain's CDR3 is CARDRADTQYF. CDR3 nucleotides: TGTGCCAGGGACAGGGCCGATACGCAGTATTTT. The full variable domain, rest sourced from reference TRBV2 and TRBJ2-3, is EPEVTQTPSHQVTQMGQEVILRCVPISNHLYFYWYRQILGQKVEFLVSFYNNEISEKSEIFDDQFSVERPDGSNFTLKIRSTKLEDSAMYFCARDRADTQYFGPGTRLTVL.